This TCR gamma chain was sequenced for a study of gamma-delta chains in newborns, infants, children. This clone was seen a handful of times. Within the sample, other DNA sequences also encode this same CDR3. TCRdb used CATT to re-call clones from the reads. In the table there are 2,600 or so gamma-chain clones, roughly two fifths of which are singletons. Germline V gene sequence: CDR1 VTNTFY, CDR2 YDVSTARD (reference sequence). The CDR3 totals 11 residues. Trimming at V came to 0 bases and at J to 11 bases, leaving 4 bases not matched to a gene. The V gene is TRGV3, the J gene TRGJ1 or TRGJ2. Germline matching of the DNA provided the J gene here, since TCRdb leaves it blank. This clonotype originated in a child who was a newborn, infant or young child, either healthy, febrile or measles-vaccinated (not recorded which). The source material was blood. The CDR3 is CATWDRREKLF. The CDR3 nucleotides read TGTGCCACCTGGGACAGGCGGGAGAAACTCTTT.